The 24 T cell receptor beta chains below all came from one sample that was sequenced in a study of T-cell memory formation after mild COVID-19. TCRdb re-called the 5' RACE reads with MiXCR, one entry per CDR3 protein. The data show fewer than 400,000 distinct CDR3 sequences, approximately 15% seen once. Sequences were obtained from PBMCs or a T cell subset sorted from them (not recorded which). The origin of the receptors is a man between 18 and 35 years old who had mild COVID-19 (a few samples of this study predate the infection). Cell type and time point are not known.

This clonotype was counted between two and nine times. The V call is TRBV5-1, the J call TRBJ2-6; weak D call: TRBD2 (6 bases). The V end lost 3 bases, the J end lost 4 bases, and 17 bases lay between the germline ends. The length of the CDR3 is 17 residues. Germline V gene sequence: CDR1 SGHRS, CDR2 YFSETQ. The CDR3 spells CASSSGSLVPGANVLTF. For the CDR3, the DNA is TGCGCCAGCAGCTCCGGGAGCCTAGTACCCGGGGCCAACGTCCTGACTTTC.

This clonotype was detected a few times. The chain is built from TRBV7-2 and TRBJ2-4; 7 nucleotides align to TRBD1. The CDR3 sequence is 16 residues long. Germline CDR1 reads SGHTA; CDR2 reads FQGNSA. V lost 5 bases and J lost 1; bases outside the gene matches: 8. This chain's CDR3 is CASSRGGLGAKNIQYF. CDR3 in DNA: TGTGCCAGCAGCAGAGGGGGCCTGGGGGCCAAAAACATTCAGTACTTC.

This clonotype was found a few times. The CDR3 DNA reads as TGTGCCAGCAGCTGGGATTTCGAAGAGACCCAGTACTTC. Amino acid sequence: CASSWDFEETQYF. The rearrangement joins TRBV7-9 to TRBJ2-5; D gene ambiguous. Germline V gene sequence: CDR1 SEHNR, CDR2 FQNEAQ (reference sequence). This CDR3 is built from 13 residues. V shed 4 bases and J shed 3 bases, with 9 bases lying between them. Using reference TRBV7-9 and TRBJ2-5 for the parts outside the CDR3, the full variable domain is DTGVSQNPRHKITKRGQNVTFRCDPISEHNRLYWYRQTLGQGPEFLTYFQNEAQLEKSRLLSDRFSAERPKGSFSTLEIQRTEQGDSAMYLCASSWDFEETQYFGPGTRLLVL.

DNA of the CDR3: TGTGCCAGCAGCCGATCGACTAGCGGCCTCATATCCTACTACAATGAGCAGTTCTTC. Translating it yields CASSRSTSGLISYYNEQFF. J is TRBJ2-1 and V is TRBV7-8, with 9 positions matching TRBD2. V dropped 5 bases and J dropped 3; count of bases not matched to a gene: 17. Germline values: CDR1 SGHVS, CDR2 FQNEAQ. The CDR3 consists of 19 residues.

This chain uses TRBV3-1 with TRBJ2-1; the D is unclear. Germline CDR1 and CDR2: LGHDT and YNNKEL (reference sequence). The V end lost 0 bases, the J end lost 4 bases, and 13 bases lay between the germline ends. The CDR3 consists of 16 residues. This CDR3 is CASSQDTDPLYNEQFF. DNA of the CDR3: TGTGCCAGCAGCCAAGACACGGATCCCCTTTACAATGAGCAGTTCTTC.

The V call is TRBV4-2, the J call TRBJ2-3; TRBD2 agrees at 9 bases. The germline CDR1 and CDR2 sequences are LGHNA and YNFKEQ. This CDR3 comprises 17 residues. V gave up 0 bases and J gave up 4 bases; unmatched junction bases: 8. The CDR3 loop is CASSQEVLAGTPDTQYF. The CDR3 coding sequence is TGTGCCAGCAGCCAAGAGGTCCTAGCGGGGACCCCAGATACGCAGTATTTT.

The chain recombines TRBV28 with TRBJ2-7; 12 bases fit TRBD1. The V and J ends lost 6 bases and 2 bases, in that order; junction bases with no gene match: 8. The V gene's germline CDR1 is MDHEN and CDR2 SYDVKM. CDR3 size: 16 residues. CDR3 sequence (DNA): TGTGCCAGCAGAGACGGGGGACAGGGGGCGACCTACGAGCAGTACGTC. Translated, it gives CASRDGGQGATYEQYV.

The genes are TRBV2 and TRBJ2-1, with 9 bases that match TRBD2. V lost 6 bases to trimming and J lost 2 bases; unmatched junction nucleotides: 8. Per germline, CDR1 SNHLY and CDR2 FYNNEI. This CDR3 is built from 16 residues. The CDR3 sequence is CASRLQSGGPYNEQFF. The CDR3 region has the DNA TGTGCCAGCAGGCTCCAAAGCGGGGGGCCCTACAATGAGCAGTTCTTC.

The V and J genes are TRBV27 and TRBJ1-2, with D possibly being TRBD1 (6 bases). This CDR3 contains 14 residues. The germline CDR1 and CDR2 sequences are MNHEY and SMNVEV (reference sequence). Trimming left V 8 bases short and J 3 bases short, with 16 bases between. The CDR3 sequence is CASYSWGADYGYTF. The DNA for the CDR3 is TGTGCCAGCTACTCCTGGGGGGCGGACTATGGCTACACCTTC.

This clonotype has more than one count but fewer than ten. The rearrangement links TRBV6-5 to TRBJ1-5, with D perhaps matching TRBD1 (6 bases). Trimming removed 5 bases from V and 9 bases from J, with 14 bases in between. The CDR3 is made up of 13 amino acids. CDR1 and CDR2 (germline): MNHEY, SVGAGI. The CDR3 sequence: CASSAGVKWPQHF. CDR3 nucleotides: TGTGCCAGCAGTGCAGGGGTCAAGTGGCCCCAGCATTTT.

This clonotype came up a few times. The chain links TRBV29-1 to TRBJ2-5; D might be TRBD1 (8 bases). Germline-derived CDR1 and CDR2 are SQVTM and ANQGSEA. V gave up 5 bases and J gave up 1 base, with 11 bases separating them. The CDR3 length is 13 residues. The CDR3 DNA reads TGCAGCGTTAGCGGGACAGGCCAAGAGACCCAGTACTTC. Its protein product is CSVSGTGQETQYF. The full variable domain, its missing parts supplied by reference TRBV29-1 and TRBJ2-5, is SAVISQKPSRDICQRGTSLTIQCQVDSQVTMMFWYRQQPGQSLTLIATANQGSEATYESGFVIDKFPISRPNLTFSTLTVSNMSPEDSSIYLCSVSGTGQETQYFGPGTRLLVL.

V is TRBV11-2 and J is TRBJ2-7, with a possible D match to TRBD2 (5 bases). The CDR3 has 14 amino acids. V dropped 1 base and J dropped 5 bases, with 12 bases sitting between them. Germline loops: CDR1 SGHAT, CDR2 FQNNGV. The CDR3 loop is CASSLVTGKDEQYF. CDR3 nucleotide sequence: TGTGCCAGCAGCTTAGTGACGGGGAAGGACGAGCAGTACTTC.

This clonotype was counted many times. The rearrangement uses TRBV29-1 and TRBJ2-1; perhaps TRBD1 as D (6 bases). The CDR3 has 13 amino acids. Trimming shortened V by 6 bases and J by 9 bases, and 18 bases separated the two germline ends. From germline, CDR1 is SQVTM and CDR2 ANQGSEA. This CDR3 is CSVPRDTSGEQFF. The DNA of the CDR3 is TGCAGCGTACCCCGGGACACCTCGGGTGAGCAGTTCTTC.

The chain is built from TRBV7-9 and TRBJ2-3; 11 bases map to TRBD2. With V trimmed by 5 bases and J by 3 bases, 10 bases remained unmatched. CDR1 is SEHNR and CDR2 is FQNEAQ in the germline V gene (reference sequence). The CDR3 is made up of 17 amino acids. CDR3 loop: CASSLVVTSGGTDTQYF. The CDR3 nucleotides are TGTGCCAGCAGCCTTGTTGTCACTAGCGGGGGTACAGATACGCAGTATTTT.

This clonotype was counted only a few times. J is TRBJ1-6 and V is TRBV7-3; D is undetermined. Trimming pared 1 base from V and 8 bases from J, leaving 9 bases between. The CDR3 loop spans 14 amino acids. Per the germline V gene, CDR1 is SGHTA and CDR2 is FQGTGA. The CDR3 nucleotides are TGTGCCAGCAGCTTAAAGGGTAGTGATTCACCCCTCCACTTT. As protein: CASSLKGSDSPLHF. The entire variable domain, with the rest obtained from reference TRBV7-3 and TRBJ1-6, is as follows: GAGVSQTPSNKVTEKGKYVELRCDPISGHTALYWYRQSLGQGPEFLIYFQGTGAADDSGLPNDRFFAVRPEGSVSTLKIQRTERGDSAVYLCASSLKGSDSPLHFGNGTRLTVT.

CDR3 sequence: CATSRPPTTRSTDTQYF. The CDR3 coding sequence is TGTGCCACCAGCAGGCCTCCGACGACCCGCTCGACAGATACGCAGTATTTT. The V call is TRBV15, the J call TRBJ2-3; D gene unclear. V lost 3 bases and J 3 bases, leaving 19 bases between the germline ends. CDR1 and CDR2 (germline): LNHNV, YYDKDF (reference sequence). The CDR3 runs to 17 residues.

This chain connects TRBV7-3 to TRBJ2-3, with D perhaps matching TRBD1 (5 bases). V dropped 1 base and J dropped 2 bases, with 10 bases sitting between them. The CDR3 sequence is 15 residues long. The V gene's germline CDR1 is SGHTA and CDR2 FQGTGA. This CDR3 reads CASSLSPTATDTQYF. The CDR3 DNA is TGTGCCAGCAGCTTAAGTCCGACAGCCACAGATACGCAGTATTTT.

This clonotype was counted between two and nine times. The chain couples TRBV4-3 to TRBJ2-4, with D perhaps matching TRBD1 (7 bases). Germline V gene data show CDR1 as LGHNA and CDR2 as YSLEER. V was clipped by 0 bases and J by 4 bases, with 16 bases between them. The CDR3 contains 17 residues. The CDR3 nucleotides read TGCGCCAGCAGCCAAGACCGAGGGGCAGGGGGGAAAAACATTCAGTACTTC. Encoded protein: CASSQDRGAGGKNIQYF.

The rearrangement links TRBV7-8 to TRBJ1-5; D unclear. Germline-derived CDR1 and CDR2 are SGHVS and FQNEAQ. Trimming pared 3 bases from V and 0 bases from J, leaving 9 bases between. This CDR3 contains 15 residues. Here the CDR3 reads CASSLFKYSNQPQHF. CDR3 DNA sequence: TGTGCCAGCAGCTTGTTCAAGTATAGCAATCAGCCCCAGCATTTT.

Ten or more counts support this clonotype. The rearrangement links TRBV5-4 to TRBJ2-5; TRBD2 is a possible D gene (6 bases). Germline-derived CDR1 and CDR2 are SGHNT and YYREEE (reference sequence). Trimming shortened V by 3 bases and J by 2 bases, and 11 bases separated the two germline ends. The CDR3 has 14 residues. The CDR3 sequence: CASSSSTRQETQYF. In DNA, the CDR3 is TGTGCCAGCAGCTCCTCGACTAGGCAAGAGACCCAGTACTTC.

This clonotype was detected only a few times. The chain joins TRBV20-1 to TRBJ1-5, with D maybe TRBD1 (5 bases). This CDR3 is built from 14 residues. Germline V gene data show CDR1 as DFQATT and CDR2 as SNEGSKA (reference sequence). Trimming shortened V by 7 bases and J by 5 bases, and 18 bases separated the two germline ends. CDR3 nucleotide sequence: TGCAGTGTGTCGTCGGGGCAGGGTCATCAGCCCCAGCATTTT. This encodes CSVSSGQGHQPQHF.

The chain uses TRBV20-1 and TRBJ2-5; no clear D gene. The V end lost 6 bases, the J end lost 5 bases, and 13 bases lay between the germline ends. This CDR3 has 12 amino acids. Germline assignment: CDR1 DFQATT and CDR2 SNEGSKA (reference sequence). The CDR3 sequence: CSAPFSLETQYF. In DNA, the CDR3 is TGCAGTGCGCCCTTTTCATTGGAGACCCAGTACTTC.

This clonotype was picked up many times. V usage is TRBV6-4 and J usage is TRBJ2-1; TRBD2 agrees at 13 bases. The ends lost 4 bases at V and 7 bases at J; junction bases unmatched: 7. This CDR3 region has 16 residues. Germline V gene data show CDR1 as MRHNA and CDR2 as SNTAGT. The DNA of the CDR3 is TGTGCCAGCAGTGCTACTAGCGGGGGGGCAGGGAATGAGCAGTTCTTC. It yields the protein CASSATSGGAGNEQFF.

This clonotype was detected only a few times. J is TRBJ2-3 and V is TRBV5-6; D not resolved. Between the trimmed V and J ends, which lost 1 base and 0 bases, there was a span of 15 bases. This CDR3 is built from 17 residues. Germline V gene data show CDR1 as SGHDT and CDR2 as YYEEEE. Here the CDR3 reads CASSLSWATSSTDTQYF. The CDR3 nucleotides read TGTGCCAGCAGCTTGAGTTGGGCGACTTCAAGCACAGATACGCAGTATTTT. Based on the CDR3 plus reference TRBV5-6 and TRBJ2-3, the full variable domain is DAGVTQSPTHLIKTRGQQVTLRCSPKSGHDTVSWYQQALGQGPQFIFQYYEEEERQRGNFPDRFSGHQFPNYSSELNVNALLLGDSALYLCASSLSWATSSTDTQYFGPGTRLTVL.